A single sample gave rise to the 14 T cell receptor beta chains below, sequenced in a study of CXCR3-negative and CXCR3-positive naive CD8 T cells. Antigen specificity for these receptors is unknown. Libraries were UMI-labeled 5' RACE TRB cDNA. After re-calling the 5' RACE reads, TCRdb lists one entry per CDR3 protein, DNA absent. The sample's table shows 60,000 to 65,000 distinct CDR3 sequences. Study results and limitations: For CXCR3-positive naive cells, TRB CDR3s were more hydrophobic than those of CXCR3-negative naive cells.

Material for sequencing was naive CXCR3+ CD8+ T cells from blood. The subset denotes: CD45RO-CCR7+CD27+CD95- naive CD8+ T cells expressing CXCR3 (TNR3+). The receptors were gathered from a human donor in good health. Some clones in this sample may be carry-over from other donors' samples.

V is TRBV5-1 and J is TRBJ2-1; TCRdb gives TRBD1 as the D gene, but with no DNA this cannot be confirmed. Germline assignment: CDR1 SGHRS and CDR2 YFSETQ. CDR3 length: 13 amino acids. CDR3 residues: CASSFQGGNEQFF.

The genes are TRBV29-1 and TRBJ2-1; the D gene TCRdb calls, TRBD1, cannot be checked with no DNA. The CDR3 is 14 residues long. The germline V gene encodes CDR1 SQVTM and CDR2 ANQGSEA. The CDR3 protein is CSVEGQVNQDEQFF.

The V and J genes are TRBV6-5 and TRBJ1-1; TCRdb gives TRBD1 as the D gene, but with no DNA this cannot be confirmed. Germline-derived CDR1 and CDR2 are MNHEY and SVGAGI. The CDR3 has 13 amino acids. The CDR3 is CASRWTGGTEAFF.

The genes are TRBV4-3 and TRBJ2-1; TCRdb designates TRBD2, a call that cannot be tested without DNA. The length of the CDR3 is 18 residues. Germline V gives CDR1 LGHNA, CDR2 YSLEER. CDR3 protein: CASSQAGGRLAGNNEQFF.

V and J are TRBV29-1 and TRBJ2-7. CDR3 length equals 12 residues. The germline V gene has CDR1 SQVTM and CDR2 ANQGSEA. The chain's CDR3 is CSVETAVYEQYF.

The chain is built from TRBV21-1 and TRBJ2-7; TCRdb's D call of TRBD1 is untestable without DNA. TRBV21-1 is tagged as a pseudogene. The CDR3 contains 15 residues. CDR3 residues: CASSLGPQGTYEQYF.

This rearrangement joins TRBV7-3 to TRBJ2-1; TCRdb selects TRBD1, and the lack of DNA leaves this call unchecked. The CDR3 runs 14 residues. Germline values: CDR1 SGHTA, CDR2 FQGTGA. CDR3 sequence: CASSLGGDYNEQFF.

The chain uses TRBV9 and TRBJ2-1; lacking DNA, the TRBD1 call made by TCRdb goes unchecked. CDR3 length: 15 amino acids. CDR1 is SGDLS and CDR2 is YYNGEE in the germline V gene. CDR3 region: CASSVVTGGANEQFF.

The chain has TRBV23-1 and TRBJ2-2; with no DNA, the TCRdb D assignment of TRBD1 cannot be verified. TRBV23-1 is flagged as an ORF with uncertain function. The CDR3 covers 17 residues. The CDR3 is CASSRPGQGFLSGELFF.

The chain joins TRBV28 to TRBJ2-7; the TCRdb call, TRBD1, lacks DNA for checking. Germline CDR1 and CDR2: MDHEN and SYDVKM. This CDR3 region has 16 residues. The CDR3 is CASSTWGGPLGYEQYF.

The rearrangement joins TRBV29-1 to TRBJ2-2. The CDR3 contains 13 residues. Germline V gene lookup returns CDR1 SQVTM and CDR2 ANQGSEA. CDR3 protein: CSGDVDNTGELFF.

The chain recombines TRBV7-3 with TRBJ2-1; there is no DNA to check the TCRdb D call of TRBD1. The V gene's germline CDR1 is SGHTA and CDR2 FQGTGA. This CDR3 is 15 amino acids long. The CDR3 protein is CASSPSRDRYNEQFF. The full variable domain, with the rest looked up from reference TRBV7-3 and TRBJ2-1, is GAGVSQTPSNKVTEKGKYVELRCDPISGHTALYWYRQSLGQGPEFLIYFQGTGAADDSGLPNDRFFAVRPEGSVSTLKIQRTERGDSAVYLCASSPSRDRYNEQFFGPGTRLTVL.

This rearrangement joins TRBV7-2 to TRBJ2-3. CDR3 length: 16 amino acids. Per the germline V gene, CDR1 is SGHTA and CDR2 is FQGNSA. CDR3 in amino acids: CASSLAYGGGTDTQYF.

V and J are TRBV10-3 and TRBJ2-7. Germline assignment: CDR1 ENHRY and CDR2 SYGVKD. This CDR3 region has 18 residues. This CDR3 is CAISESGYVETGTYEQYF.